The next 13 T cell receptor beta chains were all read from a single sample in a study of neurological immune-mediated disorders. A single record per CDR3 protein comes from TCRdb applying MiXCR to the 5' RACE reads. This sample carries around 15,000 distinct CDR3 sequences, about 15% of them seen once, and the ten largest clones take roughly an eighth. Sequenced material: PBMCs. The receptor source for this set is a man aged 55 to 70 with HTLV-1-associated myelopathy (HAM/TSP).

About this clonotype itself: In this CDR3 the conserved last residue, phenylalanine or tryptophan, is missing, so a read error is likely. The CDR3 nucleotides are TGTGCCAGCAGTCCGACAGGGACGGCTCTCTATGGCTACACCTTA. It yields the protein CASSPTGTALYGYTL. The chain is built from TRBV6-2 or TRBV6-3 and TRBJ1-2; 7 bases line up with TRBD1. After removal of 5 bases from V and 4 bases from J, the junction contained 10 bases not matched to a gene. Germline CDR1 is MNHEY and CDR2 is SVGEGT. CDR3 length equals 15 residues.

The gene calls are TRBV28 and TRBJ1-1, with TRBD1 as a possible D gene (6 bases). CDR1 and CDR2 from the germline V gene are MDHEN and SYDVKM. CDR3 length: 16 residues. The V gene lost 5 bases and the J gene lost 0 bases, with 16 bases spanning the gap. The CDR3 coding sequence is TGTGCCAGCAGTCGGGGGGGGGGCGGGATGAACACTGAAGCTTTCTTT. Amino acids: CASSRGGGGMNTEAFF.

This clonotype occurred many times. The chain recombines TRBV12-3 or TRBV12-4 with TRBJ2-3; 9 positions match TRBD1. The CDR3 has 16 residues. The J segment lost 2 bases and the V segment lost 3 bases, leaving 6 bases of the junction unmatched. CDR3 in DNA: TGTGCCAGCAGTTTCCCTACAGGGGGCTTCACAGATACGCAGTATTTT. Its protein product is CASSFPTGGFTDTQYF.

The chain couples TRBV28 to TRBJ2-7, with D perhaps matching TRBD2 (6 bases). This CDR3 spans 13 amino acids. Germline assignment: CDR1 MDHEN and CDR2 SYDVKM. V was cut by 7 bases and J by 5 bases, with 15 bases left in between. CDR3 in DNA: TGTGCCAGCACCCCAGGCGGGGAAAACGAGCAGTACTTC. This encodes CASTPGGENEQYF.

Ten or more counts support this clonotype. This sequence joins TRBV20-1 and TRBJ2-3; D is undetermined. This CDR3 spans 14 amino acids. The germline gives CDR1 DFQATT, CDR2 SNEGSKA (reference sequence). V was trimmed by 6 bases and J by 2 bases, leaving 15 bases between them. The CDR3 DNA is TGCAGTGCCCAGAAGACCGAAACCACAGATACGCAGTATTTT. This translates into CSAQKTETTDTQYF.

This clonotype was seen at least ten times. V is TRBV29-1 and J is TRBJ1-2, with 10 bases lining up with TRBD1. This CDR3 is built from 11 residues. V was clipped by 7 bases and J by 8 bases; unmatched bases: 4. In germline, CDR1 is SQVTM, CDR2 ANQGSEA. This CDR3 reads CSGGQGLGYTF. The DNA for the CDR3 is TGCAGCGGGGGACAGGGGCTGGGCTACACCTTC.

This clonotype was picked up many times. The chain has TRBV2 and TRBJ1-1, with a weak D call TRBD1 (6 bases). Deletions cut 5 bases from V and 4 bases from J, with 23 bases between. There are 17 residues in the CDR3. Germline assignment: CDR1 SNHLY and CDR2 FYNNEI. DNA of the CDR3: TGTGCCAGCAGTTCTCAGACAGGCCGCACAATAGGCACTGAAGCTTTCTTT. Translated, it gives CASSSQTGRTIGTEAFF. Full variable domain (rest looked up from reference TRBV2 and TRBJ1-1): EPEVTQTPSHQVTQMGQEVILRCVPISNHLYFYWYRQILGQKVEFLVSFYNNEISEKSEIFDDQFSVERPDGSNFTLKIRSTKLEDSAMYFCASSSQTGRTIGTEAFFGQGTRLTVV.

For the CDR3, the DNA is TGCGCCAGCAGCCAAGCGTCGCTAGAGGGGATTGACTATGGCTACACCTTC. Its translation is CASSQASLEGIDYGYTF. The V and J genes are TRBV4-1 and TRBJ1-2; TRBD1 is a possible D gene (5 bases). The germline gives CDR1 MGHRA, CDR2 YSYEKL. The CDR3 spans 17 residues. V gave up 1 base and J gave up 3 bases, with 18 bases separating them.

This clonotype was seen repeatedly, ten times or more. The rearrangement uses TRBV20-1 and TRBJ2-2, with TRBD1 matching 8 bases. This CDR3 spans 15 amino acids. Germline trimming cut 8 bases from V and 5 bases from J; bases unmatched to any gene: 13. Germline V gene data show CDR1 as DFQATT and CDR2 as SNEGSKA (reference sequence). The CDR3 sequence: CSTRFRTGKTGELFF. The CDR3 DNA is TGCAGTACCCGGTTCAGGACAGGGAAAACCGGGGAGCTGTTTTTT.

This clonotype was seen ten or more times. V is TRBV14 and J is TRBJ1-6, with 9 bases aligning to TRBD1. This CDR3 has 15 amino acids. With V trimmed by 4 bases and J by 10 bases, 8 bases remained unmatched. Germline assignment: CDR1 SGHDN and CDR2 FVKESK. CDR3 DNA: TGTGCCAGCAGCCCGGACAGGGGCTCGGGGTCACCCCTCCACTTT. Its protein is CASSPDRGSGSPLHF.

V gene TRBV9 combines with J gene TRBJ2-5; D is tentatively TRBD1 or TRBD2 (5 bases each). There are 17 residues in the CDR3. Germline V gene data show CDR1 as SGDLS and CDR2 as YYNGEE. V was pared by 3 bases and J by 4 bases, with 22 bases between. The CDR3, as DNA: TGTGCCAGCAGCGCCTCAGCCGGGACCCTGAGCGGAGAGACCCAGTACTTC. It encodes CASSASAGTLSGETQYF.

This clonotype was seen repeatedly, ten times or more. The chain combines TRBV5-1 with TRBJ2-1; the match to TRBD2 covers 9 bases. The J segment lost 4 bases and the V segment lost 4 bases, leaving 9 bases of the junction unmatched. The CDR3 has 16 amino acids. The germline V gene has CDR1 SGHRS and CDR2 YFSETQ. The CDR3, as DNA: TGCGCCAGCAGCCCTTCCGGGACTAGCAATTACAATGAGCAGTTCTTC. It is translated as CASSPSGTSNYNEQFF.

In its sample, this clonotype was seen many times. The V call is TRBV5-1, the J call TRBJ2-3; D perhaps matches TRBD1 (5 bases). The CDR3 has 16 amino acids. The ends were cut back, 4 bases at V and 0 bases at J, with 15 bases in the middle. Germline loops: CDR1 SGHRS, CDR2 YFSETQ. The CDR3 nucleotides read TGCGCCAGCAGCACCCACTTGGGGCTAAGCACAGATACGCAGTATTTT. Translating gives CASSTHLGLSTDTQYF.